This T cell receptor beta chain is from a study of cytomegalovirus exposure and HLA in healthy donors (dated by TCRdb to 2016 to 2017). For the wider study: An earlier analysis of approximately 550 of the donors reported more than 250 Gb of sequence data and some 120 million unique TCR beta sequences from about 179 million T cells. An early release that covered around 590 HLA-typed donors contained about 300 gigabases of sequencing data and tens of millions of unique TCR sequences. In a later analysis, previously published TCR beta repertoires from some 640 donors were re-analyzed and high-resolution HLA genotyping was added so that TCR occurrence patterns could be studied. Donor age, sex, ethnicity and CMV serostatus were compiled alongside the repertoire data. Among the roughly 400 genotyped donors, about 85% belonged to the genetic ancestry cluster associated with self-reported Caucasian donors. High-throughput TCR immunosequencing, statistical association of individual TCRs with disease status, and machine learning were combined to predict cytomegalovirus infection status. In the later analysis, no new phenotypic data were used to find candidate immune exposures; instead, reliance was placed on TCR beta sequences and their occurrence across donors. The number of typed donors differed by locus: about 620-640 for A, B, C, DRB1 and DQB1; 522 for DQA1; 600 to 610 for DPA1; and about 450 for DPB1. An earlier analysis of around 640 of the donors used high-throughput TCR beta sequencing to judge whether each TCR beta V gene segment behaved as functional or pseudogenic. The study used immunosequencing to profile the T cell repertoires of several hundred subjects and linked those repertoires to cytomegalovirus serostatus. In addition to the first cohort of 650 to 800 subjects, a separate validation cohort of approximately 110 different subjects was used. Across around 400 genotyped donors of the cohort, an average of about 220,000 unique TCR beta nucleotide sequences per donor were sequenced, and 15% to 20% of those sequences were non-productive. The study aimed to test whether cataloging public T cell receptors could reveal signatures of past pathogen exposure. A later genetic analysis took genome-wide SNP genotypes for about three fifths of the roughly 670 donors and used that subset as a discovery cohort. Because of strong linkage in the cohort, four or five DR-DQ haplotypes were treated as single units for association and clustering. HLA typing included class I and class II loci at four-digit resolution. Every repertoire in the discovery cohort had been generated on one and the same sequencing platform. Overall study outcomes, separate from this receptor: Roughly uniform sequencing depth across donors was assumed in presence/absence analyses, although this assumption may not hold. In vitro tests confirmed that a few of the cytomegalovirus-associated TCR beta chains recognize cytomegalovirus antigens. A later analysis found that HLA-associated TCR beta chains were more clonally expanded and had lower generation probabilities than equally common non-associated chains. The cohort was sequenced for TCR beta chains only, and without alpha or paired-chain data the features that could be detected were limited. A later analysis associated 16,951 TCR beta sequences with specific HLA alleles at a false discovery rate of 0.05. Assigning TCR associations to individual alleles was difficult when HLA alleles, especially DR and DQ, strongly co-occurred. Several of the top co-occurrence clusters appeared to be linked to parvovirus B19, influenza, CMV and Epstein-Barr virus, according to a later analysis. HLA typing was unavailable for some donors at each locus, so association tests used only the typed subset. The authors suggested that the approach could potentially be generalized to other disease states and immunological phenotypes. Some IMGT-functional V segments, including TRBV6-2 and TRBV6-3, could not be distinguished by the 87-base-pair reads and were therefore excluded. Most TCR sequences were observed very rarely across donors, whereas some public TCRs were present in many individuals. Approximately 18 rarely observed V segments, including chromosome 9 orphons, were excluded from the earlier analysis of approximately 500 of the donors because counts were too low. The only immune exposure information available for the cohort was CMV serostatus. According to a later analysis, TCR association rates differed among HLA loci, with DRB1 alleles showing the most associated TCRs and HLA-C alleles showing the fewest. A later analysis found that most CMV-associated TCR beta chains appeared HLA-restricted, with HLA associations seemingly driven largely by CMV exposure. A further reported finding was that TCR beta sequences accurately predicted the HLA-A and HLA-B alleles for most subjects in the first cohort. According to a later genetic analysis, donors in an Asian-associated ancestry cluster had fewer N-insertions in productive TCRs than the approximately 650-donor mean. In an earlier analysis of fewer than 750 of the donors, most TCR beta V segments were observed in productive rearrangements about 90% or about 30% of the time, broadly matching IMGT annotations. V-gene and J-gene trimming of TCR beta chains was associated with a missense DCLRE1C variant in a later genetic analysis, and the association was replicated in an independent cohort. A total of fewer than 200 TCR beta chains were listed by the study as associated with cytomegalovirus. The sequencing pipeline was judged likely to have produced a cluster of highly shared sequence variants as a technical artifact. Linkage disequilibrium might explain the correlated functional status among segregating V segments, but an unknown experimental factor could not be excluded. In both the original and validation cohorts, the classifier was reported to diagnose cytomegalovirus status with high specificity and sensitivity.

Library preparation employed the immunoSEQ multiplex PCR assay. For the multiplex PCR, a mixture combining 60 forward primers for TCR Vbeta segments and 13 reverse primers for TCR Jbeta segments was used. Amplification of the CDR3 region of rearranged TCR beta genes was performed with a multiplex PCR assay on genomic DNA. The Illumina HiSeq System was used to sequence the amplified TCR beta libraries as 87-base-pair reads. In the authors' own workflow: A later analysis counted around 72 million unique TCR beta chains across the approximately 700 repertoires, and roughly 9.9 million of these chains were shared by at least two donors. Raw reads were error-corrected and collapsed into unique sequences with a nearest-neighbor algorithm that merged closely related sequences to remove PCR and sequencing errors. CDR3 sequences were aligned to IMGT reference sequences to assign V, D and J gene segments. For a sequence to be retained, at least a six-nucleotide match to both a V gene segment and a J gene segment was required. Rearrangements were called productive when the CDR3 lacked stop codons and stayed in frame with V and J; all others were non-productive. Following IMGT convention, CDR3 was defined as the stretch from the second conserved V-encoded cysteine to the conserved J-encoded phenylalanine. In an earlier analysis of 500 to 650 of the donors, sequences lacking an unambiguous match to a single V gene segment were excluded. In an earlier analysis of almost 600 of the donors, a V segment was called functional when productive rearrangements were above 56.7%, and segregating when the standard deviation between donors exceeded 5%. A statistical classification framework was developed to diagnose cytomegalovirus status using the catalog of TCR beta chain sequences. A later analysis assigned V and J genes by comparing TCR nucleotide sequences with IMGT/GENE-DB human TR gene sequences. A later analysis assigned CDR3 sequences and most-parsimonious VDJ recombination scenarios with the TCRdist pipeline. In a later analysis, each TCR beta chain was defined by its CDR3 amino acid sequence together with its V-gene family, and reads lacking a unique V-gene family were excluded. As a way to deal with suspected cross-contamination and a sequencing artifact, a later analysis dropped roughly 600 nucleotide sequences that were highly shared and had low generation probability. In a later analysis, a clonal expansion index for each public chain was calculated from normalized within-repertoire ranks of inferred template counts. Generation probabilities in a later analysis came from a VDJ recombination model fitted to out-of-frame rearrangements, and those results were checked against IGoR. In a later analysis, TCR-TCR, TCR-HLA and TCR-CMV co-occurrence was scored with hypergeometric tests, and a repertoire-size bias correction was applied to TCR pairs. To estimate false discovery rates, a later analysis permuted the HLA or CMV assignments 20 times. In a later analysis, co-occurring TCRs were grouped using DBSCAN, and TCRdist sequence similarity was added for clustering within HLA-allele-positive subsets. Co-occurrence clustering excluded repertoires with fewer than 30,000 or more than 120,000 public chains, plus five with anomalous nucleotide sharing. The source is immuneACCESS, and TCRdb retained only in-frame sequences with V and J called. Part of the clones is not carried over; for the studies checked, unresolved V genes explain less than half of this, and the remainder is unexplained. Clonal size and the V and J genes are those of that table, whereas D and trimming came from the DNA. The sample table holds more than 85,000 clones, of which roughly three quarters were seen once. 7.5% to 9% of the sample lies in the top ten.

Turning to this clone: This receptor's antigen is unknown. No qualities accompany the bases; no much larger clone lies one base away.

The cohort was made up of approximately 700 healthy bone marrow donors. At the time of sampling, all cohort members were nominally healthy, though unrecorded immune exposures were likely present. The donor was CMV seronegative and belonged to the group of several hundred seronegative cohort members. Each donor provided a peripheral blood sample, and peripheral blood mononuclear cells were used for TCR beta sequencing. Genomic DNA was extracted from the blood cell samples with the Qiagen DNeasy Blood Extraction Kit. Ends trimmed: V by 8 bases, J by 0 bases; bases unmatched to a gene: 9. Reading from cysteine to phenylalanine, the CDR3 counts 17 amino acids. The entry retains the CDR3 DNA only, 51 bases that are in frame from base 1. For CDR1 and CDR2, the germline V gene lists SGHVS and FNYEAQ.

Sequencing input: PBMCs. The sequence derives from a female donor in good health and CMV-seronegative. Rearrangement joined TRBV7-6 to TRBJ2-2, with 10 bases in between that match TRBD1. For the CDR3, the sequence is CASGTDRGWSNTGELFF. The nucleotide sequence reads TGTGCCAGCGGCACGGACAGGGGGTGGTCGAACACCGGGGAGCTGTTTTTT.